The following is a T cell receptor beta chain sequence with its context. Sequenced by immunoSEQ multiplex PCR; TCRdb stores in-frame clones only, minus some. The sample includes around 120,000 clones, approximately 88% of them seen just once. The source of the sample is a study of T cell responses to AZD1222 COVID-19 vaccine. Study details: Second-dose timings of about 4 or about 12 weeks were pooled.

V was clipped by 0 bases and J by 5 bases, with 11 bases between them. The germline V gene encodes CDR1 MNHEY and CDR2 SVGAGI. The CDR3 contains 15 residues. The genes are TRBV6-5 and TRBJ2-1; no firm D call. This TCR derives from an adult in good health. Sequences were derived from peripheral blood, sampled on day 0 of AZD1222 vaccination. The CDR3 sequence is CASSYSRQRNNEQFF. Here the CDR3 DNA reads TGTGCCAGCAGTTACTCGAGGCAGAGGAACAATGAGCAGTTCTTC.